This T cell receptor beta chain came from a study of siplizumab effects on memory and regulatory T cells. Roughly 9.8 x 10^4 TCR templates were assayed per sample. Clones were read by immunoSEQ multiplex PCR, and TCRdb kept only the in-frame ones, dropping some. This table has approximately 10,000 clones, 40% appearing once. There are 16 residues in the CDR3. Germline CDR1 reads SGDLS; CDR2 reads YYNGEE. V shed 5 bases and J shed 5 bases, with 20 bases lying between them. The cells of the mixed lymphocyte reaction underwent a roughly 6-day coculture at 37°C. About this clone itself: Its specificity is unknown.

General study points: No assignable naive or memory phenotype existed for roughly 75-97% of proliferating CD4+ or CD8+ clones. Alloreactive clones mapping to unstimulated subsets formed only a minor fraction. The mean Treg-derived percentage of mappable alloreactive CD4+ clones was roughly 69% with siplizumab compared with roughly 30% in controls.

This chain links TRBV9 with TRBJ2-1, with D perhaps matching TRBD2 (6 bases). Input material: CFSE-low (dividing) CD4+ T cells sorted from an allogeneic mixed lymphocyte reaction. This receptor was obtained from a human donor in good health; the cells came from an allogeneic mixed lymphocyte reaction. CDR3 nucleotide sequence: TGTGCCAGCAGTCCCCCAGGAGGGGTGGTTCACAATGAGCAGTTCTTC. Translated: CASSPPGGVVHNEQFF. Using reference TRBV9 and TRBJ2-1 for the parts outside the CDR3, the full variable domain is DSGVTQTPKHLITATGQRVTLRCSPRSGDLSVYWYQQSLDQGLQFLIQYYNGEERAKGNILERFSAQQFPDLHSELNLSSLELGDSALYFCASSPPGGVVHNEQFFGPGTRLTVL.